A selection of T cell receptor beta chains follows, all from one sample in a study of identical twins. One entry per CDR3 protein results from TCRdb running MiXCR on the 5' RACE reads. This sample has a few hundred thousand distinct CDR3 sequences; roughly 9.9% occur once, and the top ten carry around 3.2%. The same sample was also studied in work on yellow fever vaccine responses in identical twins.

Sequenced input: PBMCs. Every receptor here comes from a woman aged 18-29 years in good health. CDR3s include the opening cysteine and the closing phenylalanine or tryptophan. D genes are given only for firm matches. Expanded clones are given a class, and other clones once, few, many or no size at all.

v_gene: TRBV27; len: 16; d_gene: TRBD2; abundance: -; j_gene: TRBJ2-1; CDR3nt: TGTGCCAGCAAAAATGGACTAGCGGATCACTACAATGAGCAGTTCTTC; CDR3aa: CASKNGLADHYNEQFF
v_gene: TRBV7-9; len: 17; d_gene: TRBD2; abundance: few; j_gene: TRBJ2-5; CDR3nt: TGTGCCAGCAGCCCAGGACTAGCGGGAGGGCCGGTAGAGACCCAGTACTTC; CDR3aa: CASSPGLAGGPVETQYF
v_gene: TRBV12-3/TRBV12-4; len: 13; d_gene: -; abundance: -; j_gene: TRBJ2-5; CDR3nt: TGTGCCAGCCATCCGGGGGTCGGAGAGACCCAGTACTTC; CDR3aa: CASHPGVGETQYF
v_gene: TRBV9; len: 16; d_gene: TRBD1; abundance: few; j_gene: TRBJ2-7; CDR3nt: TGTGCCAGCAGCGCCGGTTCCCGGGACAGGGGAGGCGAGCAGTACTTC; CDR3aa: CASSAGSRDRGGEQYF
v_gene: TRBV5-4; len: 15; d_gene: TRBD2; abundance: -; j_gene: TRBJ2-5; CDR3nt: TGTGCCAGCAGCTTCGTCGGGGGGGGCCAAGAGACCCAGTACTTC; CDR3aa: CASSFVGGGQETQYF
v_gene: TRBV30; len: 12; d_gene: -; abundance: -; j_gene: TRBJ2-7; CDR3nt: TGTGCCTGGAGTCCGGTGGGGGACGAACAGTACTTC; CDR3aa: CAWSPVGDEQYF
v_gene: TRBV24-1; len: 16; d_gene: TRBD1; abundance: -; j_gene: TRBJ2-1; CDR3nt: TGTGCCACCAGTGACTCGGGACAGGGGGCGATGGATGAGCAGTTCTTC; CDR3aa: CATSDSGQGAMDEQFF
v_gene: TRBV30; len: 14; d_gene: -; abundance: -; j_gene: TRBJ2-1; CDR3nt: TGTGCCTGGAGTGTATCCGGGGGACGGAATGAGCAGTTCTTC; CDR3aa: CAWSVSGGRNEQFF
v_gene: TRBV27; len: 16; d_gene: -; abundance: -; j_gene: TRBJ2-5; CDR3nt: TGTGCCAGCAGTTCCCGGGACAATTTTTCCCAAGAGACCCAGTACTTC; CDR3aa: CASSSRDNFSQETQYF
v_gene: TRBV12-3/TRBV12-4; len: 14; d_gene: -; abundance: many; j_gene: TRBJ2-1; CDR3nt: TGTGCCAGCAGTTTAGCGCAGACAGGCAATGAGCAGTTCTTC; CDR3aa: CASSLAQTGNEQFF